The TCR beta chain under discussion was sequenced for a study of T cells in Graves' hyperthyroidism and ophthalmopathy (dated by TCRdb to between 2017 and 2020). For context, the study as a whole: Peripheral blood samples were taken at the time of initial diagnosis, prior to any treatment. To identify TCR V-J signatures that set the groups apart, the researchers used a discovery cohort of 100 patients, made up of under 45 with Graves' ophthalmopathy and some 58 with stable Graves' hyperthyroidism. In addition, the study compared T-cell repertoires in thyroid tissue and in blood from six Graves' hyperthyroidism patients. An independent validation cohort of 18 to 20 hyperthyroidism patients and about 15 patients who later progressed to ophthalmopathy tested prospective prediction of ophthalmopathy. TCR Vbeta CDR3 sequencing of 135 peripheral blood samples (more than 40 ophthalmopathy, about 74 hyperthyroidism and approximately 17 progressor patients) is reported in the paper. After sampling, hyperthyroidism patients received methimazole starting at 30 mg daily, and ophthalmopathy patients received high-dose intravenous methylprednisolone. For training and testing, the 100 or so patients in the discovery cohort were randomly divided in a 7:3 ratio.

The TCR beta CDR3 regions were amplified from the RNA transcripts. The first round of RT-PCR for the TCR CDR3 was performed with the HTBI primer set and the Qiagen OneStep RT-PCR kit. Libraries were constructed in a second round of multiplex PCR, after which size selection and purification were performed. Libraries were sequenced paired-end with 100 bp reads on an Illumina HiSeq2000. In the authors' own workflow: SOAPnuke was used to process the raw data, removing reads that contained adapters or uncalled bases, had a mean Phred below 15, or lacked an exact match to the constant primer or identifier. High-quality paired reads were merged with COPE v1.2.5, and unique nucleotide sequences were defined as clonotypes. Clonotypes were aligned to IMGT TRBV, TRBD and TRBJ reference segments using MiTCR v1.1. Analysis was restricted to V-J combinations with a frequency above 0.0001, which covered roughly 99% of repertoires. A TCS score was defined as the ratio between F50 (clonal expansion) and ExV (chaos), using BLOSUM62-based TCRdist between CDR3 peptides within each V-J. Welch's t-statistics and random forest reduced fewer than 600 V-J features to about 13, which were used in a naive Bayes classifier (R e1071). TCRdb applied fastp at Q25 and MiXCR to the public reads, then kept only in-frame beta chains. Rows with a matching CDR3 protein are joined into one entry that keeps the most common DNA and genes. These V and J calls rely on TCRdb rather than the paper's analysis. The sample includes a few hundred thousand distinct CDR3 sequences, with around 15% observed a single time. Roughly 14% of the sample is held by the ten biggest clonotypes.

Graves' hyperthyroidism was defined as stable when no progression to ophthalmopathy occurred over 18 months of follow-up. Hyperthyroidism patients were aged 18 to 65 years and newly diagnosed, with disease duration of less than 2 months. Patients with uncontrolled infections, other autoimmune diseases, pregnancy or lactation were excluded. Clinical symptoms, serum thyroxine and TRAb, thyroid ultrasound, and orbital computed tomography formed the basis for the diagnoses. PBMCs were separated from about 10 ml of fresh peripheral blood using Ficoll-Paque density gradient centrifugation. Trizol reagent was used to extract total RNA, and RNA quality was then checked on an Agilent 2100 Bioanalyzer. V loses 0 bases, J loses 3 bases, and the germline ends lie 16 bases apart. CDR1 and CDR2 were assigned from the germline V gene as MGHRA and YSYEKL. There are 17 amino acids in the CDR3, from cysteine to phenylalanine inclusive. CDR3 DNA is the only sequence kept; it has 51 bases, read in frame from the first base.

Here is what the overall study found, with its caveats: In validation, the model predicted progression to ophthalmopathy with just under 71% sensitivity and less than 75% specificity, a median of about six months before onset. Sample size was not statistically predetermined, and investigators were not blinded to group allocation. Most expanded thyroid clonotypes (frequency above 0.001) were also found in blood, which suggests that blood repertoires may mirror thyroid immune responses. Ophthalmopathy was separated from stable hyperthyroidism by a 13 V-J signature model, with roughly 88% sensitivity and around 81% specificity obtained in cross-validation and 80%/75% obtained in testing.

As for this clonotype: Its antigen remains undetermined. No base quality values were provided; no much bigger clone lies one nucleotide off.

Sequenced sample: blood. The V gene is TRBV4-1 and the J gene is TRBJ2-3; too little of a D gene remains to name it. The receptor was derived from a woman in her 40s with Graves' hyperthyroidism. CDR3 reads: CASSQEIGFGATDTQYF. The DNA reads as follows: TGCGCCAGCAGCCAAGAAATAGGGTTCGGCGCAACAGATACGCAGTATTTT.